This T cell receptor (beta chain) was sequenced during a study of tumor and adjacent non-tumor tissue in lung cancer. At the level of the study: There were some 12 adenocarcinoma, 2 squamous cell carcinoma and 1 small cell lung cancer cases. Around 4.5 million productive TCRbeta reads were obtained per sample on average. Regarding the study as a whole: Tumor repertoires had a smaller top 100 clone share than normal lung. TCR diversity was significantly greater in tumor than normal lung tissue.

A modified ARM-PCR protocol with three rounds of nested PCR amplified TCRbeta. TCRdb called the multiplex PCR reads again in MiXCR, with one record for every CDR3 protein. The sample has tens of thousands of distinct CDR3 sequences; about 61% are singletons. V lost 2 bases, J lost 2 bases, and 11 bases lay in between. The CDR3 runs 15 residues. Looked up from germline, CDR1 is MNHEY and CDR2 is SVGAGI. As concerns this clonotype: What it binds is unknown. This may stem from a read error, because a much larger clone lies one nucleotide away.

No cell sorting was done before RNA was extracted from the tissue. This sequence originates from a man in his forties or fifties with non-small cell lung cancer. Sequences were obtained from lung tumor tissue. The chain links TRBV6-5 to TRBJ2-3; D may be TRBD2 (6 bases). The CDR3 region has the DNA TGTGCCAGCAGTTACCCGGGCGGGACCACAGATACGCAGTATTTT. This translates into CASSYPGGTTDTQYF.